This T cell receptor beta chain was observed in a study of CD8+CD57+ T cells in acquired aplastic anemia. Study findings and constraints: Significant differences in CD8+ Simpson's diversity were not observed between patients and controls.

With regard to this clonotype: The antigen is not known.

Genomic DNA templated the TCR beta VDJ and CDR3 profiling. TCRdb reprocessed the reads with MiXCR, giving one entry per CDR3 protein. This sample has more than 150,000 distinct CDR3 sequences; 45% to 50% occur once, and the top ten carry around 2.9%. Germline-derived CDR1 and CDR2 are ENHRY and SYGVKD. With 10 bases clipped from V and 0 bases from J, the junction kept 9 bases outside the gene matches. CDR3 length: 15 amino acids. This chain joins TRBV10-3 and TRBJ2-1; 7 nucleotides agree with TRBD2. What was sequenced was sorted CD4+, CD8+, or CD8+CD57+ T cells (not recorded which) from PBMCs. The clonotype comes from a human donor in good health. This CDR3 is CATGRRGSSYNEQFF. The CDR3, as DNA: TGTGCCACCGGAAGGCGGGGGAGCTCCTACAATGAGCAGTTCTTC.